This T cell receptor beta chain was profiled in a study of blood T cells in healthy people across ages. Study observations and caveats: Older age coincided with a roughly linear decline in TCR beta diversity per million T cells. Researchers judged that diversity estimates from one million T cells fell short of true values.

The length of the CDR3 is 14 residues. Germline V gene sequence: CDR1 WSHSY, CDR2 SAAADI. Comments on this clonotype: Its antigen is currently unknown. One junction end disagrees with the germline gene, perhaps due to a read error.

A sample-barcoded 5' primer and a J-beta primer mix were used in a second PCR of roughly 7 to 11 cycles. One entry per CDR3 protein, called by TCRdb with MiXCR from the 5' RACE reads. Here the sample spans approximately 830,000 distinct CDR3 sequences, approximately 59% being singletons. Sequenced input: blood. The gene calls are TRBV10-2 and TRBJ2-3; D is perhaps TRBD1 (5 bases). The source of this sequence is a young man in good health. CDR3 sequence (DNA): TGCGCCTGCAGCGTAACAGGTTACTCAGATACGCAGTATTTT. Translated: CACSVTGYSDTQYF.